These 18 T cell receptor beta chains were all obtained from the same sample, sequenced in a study of T cell repertoires in cytomegalovirus infection. TCRdb fed the reads into MiXCR, producing one record per CDR3 protein. The sample records about 740,000 distinct CDR3 sequences, about 40% being singletons. The sample comprised PBMCs. The receptors originated from a human donor in good health (CMV status not recorded). Some clones in this sample may be carry-over from other donors' samples.

This clonotype was seen a few times. The chain carries TRBV28 and TRBJ2-3; TRBD2 matches 9 bases. Germline V gene data show CDR1 as MDHEN and CDR2 as SYDVKM. The junction had 15 bases not matched to a gene; V was cut back by 1 base and J by 4 bases. The CDR3 is 19 amino acids. The CDR3 nucleotides are TGTGCCAGCAGTTTATCGCAGTTAGCGGGAGAGGTTTTCGCAGATACGCAGTATTTT. This codes for CASSLSQLAGEVFADTQYF.

This clonotype was counted only a few times. The chain is built from TRBV7-2 and TRBJ1-5; unclear D gene. CDR3 size: 14 residues. Germline assignment: CDR1 SGHTA and CDR2 FQGNSA. V was clipped by 5 bases and J by 9 bases, with 17 bases between them. CDR3 sequence (DNA): TGTGCCAGCAGCCCCGGACGGTGGAGTGGGCCCCAGCATTTT. This gives the protein CASSPGRWSGPQHF. Complete variable domain (other parts from reference TRBV7-2 and TRBJ1-5): GAGVSQSPSNKVTEKGKDVELRCDPISGHTALYWYRQSLGQGLEFLIYFQGNSAPDKSGLPSDRFSAERTGGSVSTLTIQRTQQEDSAVYLCASSPGRWSGPQHFGDGTRLSIL.

This clonotype was counted at least ten times. The genes are TRBV7-2 and TRBJ2-1; 12 bases align to TRBD2. The V and J ends lost 5 bases and 4 bases, in that order; junction bases with no gene match: 6. This CDR3 is built from 16 residues. Germline assignment: CDR1 SGHTA and CDR2 FQGNSA. The CDR3 region has the DNA TGTGCCAGCAGCGTGACACTAGCGGGAGGTTACAATGAGCAGTTCTTC. Translating gives CASSVTLAGGYNEQFF.

This clonotype appeared once. The rearrangement links TRBV2 to TRBJ2-5, with TRBD1 matching 10 bases. Per germline, CDR1 SNHLY and CDR2 FYNNEI. This CDR3 is built from 16 residues. The ends lost 5 bases at V and 4 bases at J; junction bases unmatched: 10. CDR3 amino acids: CASSSPTGGVGETQYF. DNA of the CDR3: TGTGCCAGCAGTAGCCCGACAGGGGGCGTTGGAGAGACCCAGTACTTC.

In regard to this clonotype: At one of its ends the junction is not consistent with the germline gene, which may arise from a read error. The rearrangement links TRBV6-2 or TRBV6-3 to TRBJ2-7; 7 bases map to TRBD2. The CDR3 totals 15 residues. In germline, CDR1 is MNHEY, CDR2 SVGEGT. Here the CDR3 DNA reads TGTGCCAGCAGTTACGATTGGTCTAGCGGTACCAACAGGCACTTC. This encodes CASSYDWSSGTNRHF.

This clonotype was detected only a few times. The rearrangement joins TRBV7-9 to TRBJ1-5; 9 bases map to TRBD1. Germline V lookup: CDR1 SEHNR, CDR2 FQNEAQ (reference sequence). This CDR3 contains 13 residues. V lost 5 bases, J lost 7 bases, and 3 bases stayed unmatched. CDR3 DNA sequence: TGTGCCAGCAGCCGGACAGGGGAACAGCCCCAGCATTTT. Translated: CASSRTGEQPQHF.

This chain joins TRBV7-1 and TRBJ2-7; the D is unclear. TRBV7-1 is an ORF, with its function uncertain. V lost 5 bases and J 6 bases, leaving 14 bases between the germline ends. This CDR3 has 13 residues. The CDR3 here is CASSMDGFPEQYF. As DNA, the CDR3 is TGTGCCAGCAGCATGGACGGCTTTCCCGAGCAGTACTTC.

This clonotype was detected only a few times. The genes are TRBV12-3 or TRBV12-4 and TRBJ1-2; 7 bases map to TRBD1. There are 15 residues in the CDR3. The ends lost 1 base at V and 4 bases at J; junction bases unmatched: 6. The CDR3 DNA follows: TGTGCCAGCAGTTTAGGACAGGGTAACGCCTATGGCTACACCTTC. This gives the protein CASSLGQGNAYGYTF.

This clonotype was seen just once. Written as DNA, the CDR3 is TGCGCCAGCAGCCAACCCGGGACAGGAAGGTCTGAAGCTTTCTTT. It translates to CASSQPGTGRSEAFF. The chain has TRBV4-3 and TRBJ1-1; 8 bases align to TRBD1. Germline V CDR1 and CDR2: LGHNA, YSLEER. CDR3 length equals 15 residues. V dropped 2 bases and J dropped 6; count of bases not matched to a gene: 8.

This chain connects TRBV6-1 to TRBJ2-3; 8 nucleotides match TRBD2. The V segment lost 4 bases and the J segment 1 base; nucleotides outside the gene matches: 4. The CDR3 runs to 15 residues. Per the germline V gene, CDR1 is MNHNS and CDR2 is SASEGT. The CDR3 spells CASSAGGLGTDTQYF. CDR3 DNA sequence: TGTGCCAGCAGTGCGGGAGGGTTGGGCACAGATACGCAGTATTTT.

Notes on this clonotype: A read error may produce the germline difference seen at one junction end. V is TRBV6-6 and J is TRBJ2-7; D perhaps matches TRBD1 (5 bases). The CDR3 extends over 11 amino acids. Per the germline V gene, CDR1 is MNHNY and CDR2 is SVGAGI (reference sequence). CDR3 region: CAISLGASEYF. Written as DNA, the CDR3 is TGTGCCATCAGTCTAGGGGCTTCGGAGTACTTC.

The chain joins TRBV12-3 or TRBV12-4 to TRBJ2-1; D is tentatively TRBD1 or TRBD2 (5 bases each). This CDR3 region has 14 residues. Trimming removed 5 bases at V and 9 bases at J, with 17 bases between. DNA for the CDR3: TGTGCCAGCAGTGTCGTGGTAGGGACGGGTGAGCAGTTCTTC. Residues: CASSVVVGTGEQFF.

This clonotype showed up just a few times. The conserved final phenylalanine or tryptophan is absent from the CDR3, which likely points to a read error. The rearrangement joins TRBV7-3 to TRBJ2-3; D tentatively reads TRBD1 or TRBD2 (5 bases each). The CDR3 length is 14 residues. In germline, CDR1 is SGHTA, CDR2 FQGTGA. Trimming shortened V by 5 bases and J by 6 bases, and 15 bases separated the two germline ends. In nucleotides, the CDR3 is TGTGCCAGCAGCCCCTGTGGGGGAGCGGATACGCAGTATTTG. It translates to CASSPCGGADTQYL.

This clonotype was detected only a few times. This rearrangement joins TRBV19 to TRBJ1-2, with TRBD1 as a possible D gene (5 bases). Germline V CDR1 and CDR2: LNHDA, SQIVND (reference sequence). The CDR3 length is 14 residues. The V end was cut by 4 bases, the J end by 4 bases, with 13 bases between. The CDR3 bases are TGTGCCAGTAGTAACCGGGGCACATTCTATGGCTACACCTTC. Translating gives CASSNRGTFYGYTF. Full variable domain (outside the CDR3, taken from reference TRBV19 and TRBJ1-2): DGGITQSPKYLFRKEGQNVTLSCEQNLNHDAMYWYRQDPGQGLRLIYYSQIVNDFQKGDIAEGYSVSREKKESFPLTVTSAQKNPTAFYLCASSNRGTFYGYTFGSGTRLTVV.

This clonotype was recorded at least ten times. The gene calls are TRBV19 and TRBJ1-5; D not resolved. The CDR3 sequence is 13 residues long. Germline values: CDR1 LNHDA, CDR2 SQIVND (reference sequence). The V end was cut by 3 bases, the J end by 5 bases, with 8 bases between. CDR3 DNA sequence: TGTGCCAGTAGTATCGAGAGAGATCAGCCCCAGCATTTT. As protein: CASSIERDQPQHF.

This clonotype was recorded a few times. The rearrangement uses TRBV28 and TRBJ1-1; D call uncertain. Germline V gene data show CDR1 as MDHEN and CDR2 as SYDVKM. CDR3 length: 14 amino acids. The CDR3 loop is CASLGGQRNTEAFF. CDR3 sequence (DNA): TGTGCTTCCCTCGGAGGTCAGAGGAACACTGAAGCTTTCTTT.

This clonotype was detected many times. The J gene is TRBJ1-1, the V gene TRBV7-2; a weak D match, TRBD1 (5 bases). The CDR3 spans 14 residues. Germline CDR1 and CDR2: SGHTA and FQGNSA. Trimming took off 4 bases at V and 3 bases at J, with 12 bases between the two ends. Here the CDR3 reads CASSSQVTDTEAFF. The CDR3 DNA follows: TGTGCCAGCAGCTCACAGGTTACCGACACTGAAGCTTTCTTT.

The chain joins TRBV19 to TRBJ2-7; D is uncertain. Germline-derived CDR1 and CDR2 are LNHDA and SQIVND (reference sequence). The CDR3 is 17 amino acids. V was cut by 8 bases and J by 5 bases, with 28 bases left in between. This CDR3 is CASSGPSPETRTHEQYF. The CDR3 DNA reads as TGTGCCAGTTCCGGTCCGTCTCCCGAGACAAGAACCCACGAGCAGTACTTC. The whole variable domain, remainder taken from reference TRBV19 and TRBJ2-7, is DGGITQSPKYLFRKEGQNVTLSCEQNLNHDAMYWYRQDPGQGLRLIYYSQIVNDFQKGDIAEGYSVSREKKESFPLTVTSAQKNPTAFYLCASSGPSPETRTHEQYFGPGTRLTVT.